The present TCR beta chain was sequenced within a study of OX40 agonist ivuxolimab in advanced cancers. Produced via immunoSEQ multiplex PCR; TCRdb's table is partial and in-frame only. Of under 85,000 clones in the sample, almost 85% were seen once. The CDR3 consists of 13 residues. The germline CDR1 and CDR2 sequences are SGDLS and YYNGEE. Unmatched junction bases numbered 6, after V lost 0 bases and J lost 10 bases. The chain employs TRBV9 and TRBJ1-1; 7 positions agree with TRBD1. Sequencing used CD4+ or CD8+ T cells sorted from blood, obtained in a trial of the OX40 agonist ivuxolimab. This sequence originates from an adult with an advanced solid tumor such as melanoma, head and neck, liver or kidney cancer. The CDR3 DNA follows: TGTGCCAGCAGCGTAGAGGGAGGGGGCAGAGCTTTCTTT. Translation gives CASSVEGGGRAFF.